One sample yielded the 26 T cell receptor beta chains listed below, sequenced in a study of neoadjuvant anti-PD-1 for oral cavity cancer. Profiling relied on immunoSEQ multiplex PCR, and the TCRdb table lists in-frame clones only, not all of them. The profile shows approximately 72,000 clones, around 82% of them singletons. The sequencing here drew on PBMCs, taken before nivolumab (anti-PD-1) treatment. The origin of the receptors is a person aged 40-85 years with oral cavity squamous cell carcinoma.

The CDR3, as DNA: TGTGCCAGCAGCTCCACCGCGGTATTAGCCAAAAACATTCAGTACTTC. This encodes CASSSTAVLAKNIQYF. This rearrangement joins TRBV13 to TRBJ2-4; D is undetermined. The CDR3 sequence is 16 residues long. Trimming took 4 bases from V and 0 from J, leaving 13 bases between them. CDR1 is PRHDT, CDR2 FYEKMQ, per germline (reference sequence).

The rearrangement links TRBV27 to TRBJ2-3; 14 bases fit TRBD2. Germline assignment: CDR1 MNHEY and CDR2 SMNVEV (reference sequence). The CDR3 length is 15 residues. The trim removed 6 bases at V and 8 bases at J, leaving 7 bases unmatched. CDR3 residues: CASSRLAGGPVTQYF. In DNA, the CDR3 is TGTGCCAGCAGCCGACTAGCGGGAGGGCCTGTTACGCAGTATTTT.

The CDR3 reads CASGLGRTGGDYHEQFF. The CDR3, as DNA: TGTGCTAGTGGTTTAGGGAGGACAGGGGGCGATTATCATGAGCAGTTCTTC. The V gene is TRBV12-5, the J gene TRBJ2-1; 11 bases match TRBD1. This CDR3 has 17 amino acids. Germline assignment: CDR1 LGHNT and CDR2 FRNRAP. V gave up 3 bases and J gave up 8 bases; unmatched junction bases: 12.

V gene TRBV6-6 combines with J gene TRBJ1-1, with D tentatively TRBD1 (5 bases). Germline CDR1 and CDR2: MNHNY and SVGAGI (reference sequence). The CDR3 extends over 14 amino acids. The germline V and J ends were trimmed by 0 bases and 2 bases, with 7 bases remaining between them. CDR3 coding DNA: TGTGCCAGCAGTTACTCGAGGGGAAACACTGAAGCTTTCTTT. This translates into CASSYSRGNTEAFF.

The chain links TRBV30 to TRBJ2-5; tentatively, D is TRBD1 (6 bases). Between the trimmed V and J ends, which lost 5 bases and 5 bases, there was a span of 12 bases. Germline V lookup: CDR1 GTSNPN, CDR2 SVGIG (reference sequence). CDR3 size: 12 residues. For the CDR3, the DNA is TGTGCCTGGGGCAGGGGAAGCGAGACCCAGTACTTC. Amino acid sequence: CAWGRGSETQYF.

This chain links TRBV5-8 with TRBJ1-1, with 7 bases identical to TRBD1. With 0 bases clipped from V and 4 bases from J, the junction kept 12 bases outside the gene matches. The CDR3 totals 17 residues. Germline V lookup: CDR1 SGHTS, CDR2 YDEGEE. The CDR3 sequence: CASSLVLGAGGPTEAFF. In DNA, the CDR3 is TGTGCCAGCAGCTTGGTTCTAGGGGCAGGGGGACCCACTGAAGCTTTCTTT.

The CDR3 sequence: CASKDRGSYEQYF. CDR3 DNA: TGTGCCAGTAAGGACAGGGGCTCCTACGAGCAGTACTTC. The chain recombines TRBV19 with TRBJ2-7; 9 nucleotides match TRBD1. CDR1 LNHDA and CDR2 SQIVND come from the germline V gene (reference sequence). The V segment lost 7 bases and the J segment 0 bases; nucleotides outside the gene matches: 1. This CDR3 contains 13 residues.

This clone was picked up one time. One end of the junction is discordant with germline, which a read error may explain. The chain uses TRBV13 and TRBJ2-3; 10 nucleotides agree with TRBD2. This CDR3 region has 18 residues. Germline lookup yields CDR1 PRHDT and CDR2 FYEKMQ (reference sequence). CDR3 bases: TGTGCCAGCAGATTAGCAGCGGGAGGGGTTCCTAGCACAGATACGCAGTATTTT. As protein: CASRLAAGGVPSTDTQYF.

This clone was recorded only once. The genes are TRBV2 and TRBJ2-2; no firm D call. CDR1 and CDR2 from the germline V gene are SNHLY and FYNNEI. The V end was cut by 8 bases, the J end by 0 bases, with 13 bases between. This CDR3 is built from 15 residues. The CDR3 DNA reads as TGTGCCAGCCTCGGAGCTACCGCGAACACCGGGGAGCTGTTTTTT. Amino acid sequence: CASLGATANTGELFF. The entire variable domain, with the rest obtained from reference TRBV2 and TRBJ2-2, is as follows: EPEVTQTPSHQVTQMGQEVILRCVPISNHLYFYWYRQILGQKVEFLVSFYNNEISEKSEIFDDQFSVERPDGSNFTLKIRSTKLEDSAMYFCASLGATANTGELFFGEGSRLTVL.

The chain has TRBV9 and TRBJ2-1; 10 bases are shared with TRBD2. V shed 0 bases and J 9 bases; nucleotides not matched to a gene: 9. The CDR3 is made up of 16 amino acids. Germline values: CDR1 SGDLS, CDR2 YYNGEE. CDR3 bases: TGTGCCAGCAGCGTAGTGGTAGCGGGAGGCGTTAGTGAGCAGTTCTTC. Its translation: CASSVVVAGGVSEQFF.

This clone has more than one count but fewer than ten. The chain employs TRBV5-1 and TRBJ1-1; 9 bases line up with TRBD1. The germline V gene has CDR1 SGHRS and CDR2 YFSETQ. The V gene end was trimmed by 3 bases and the J gene end by 3 bases; junction bases not matched to a gene: 3. CDR3 length equals 14 residues. CDR3 sequence: CASSSGQGYTEAFF. CDR3 nucleotide sequence: TGCGCCAGCAGCTCGGGACAGGGATACACTGAAGCTTTCTTT.

The rearrangement uses TRBV10-2 and TRBJ1-1; D ambiguous. Germline-derived CDR1 and CDR2 are WSHSY and SAAADI. The CDR3 has 12 amino acids. Trimming stripped 5 bases from V and 3 bases from J, with 7 bases between. The CDR3 region is CASSWGDTEAFF. The CDR3 bases are TGCGCCAGCAGTTGGGGTGACACTGAAGCTTTCTTT.

The V gene is TRBV7-2, the J gene TRBJ1-2; 9 nucleotides line up with TRBD1. Germline V gene lookup returns CDR1 SGHTA and CDR2 FQGNSA. The CDR3 is 14 residues long. After removal of 5 bases from V and 8 bases from J, the junction contained 9 bases not matched to a gene. CDR3 nucleotides: TGTGCCAGCAGCCAGACACAGGGGGCGCAGGGCTACACCTTC. The encoded protein is CASSQTQGAQGYTF.

The chain has TRBV6-5 and TRBJ2-7; D is unresolved. Germline-derived CDR1 and CDR2 are MNHEY and SVGAGI. CDR3 length: 13 residues. The V end was cut by 5 bases, the J end by 4 bases, with 12 bases between. CDR3 amino acids: CASSRQILYEQYF. The CDR3 nucleotides are TGTGCCAGCAGTCGACAAATACTATACGAGCAGTACTTC.

The chain carries TRBV4-1 and TRBJ2-3; D is undetermined. The CDR3 consists of 14 residues. V lost 0 bases, J lost 4 bases, and 8 bases lay in between. Germline loops: CDR1 MGHRA, CDR2 YSYEKL. The CDR3 reads CASSQDHSSDTQYF. For the CDR3, the DNA is TGCGCCAGCAGCCAAGATCACAGCTCAGATACGCAGTATTTT.

This chain joins TRBV20-1 and TRBJ1-2, with D hard to call. The V gene's germline CDR1 is DFQATT and CDR2 SNEGSKA (reference sequence). The CDR3 spans 10 residues. V was trimmed by 3 bases and J by 3 bases, leaving 2 bases between them. This CDR3 is CSASYYGYTF. The CDR3 DNA sequence: TGCAGTGCTAGTTACTATGGCTACACCTTC.

V is TRBV7-3 and J is TRBJ1-2, with 8 positions matching TRBD1. This CDR3 spans 13 amino acids. The germline V gene encodes CDR1 SGHTA and CDR2 FQGTGA. V lost 2 bases and J lost 8; bases outside the gene matches: 4. The chain's CDR3 is CASSLSGQGGYTF. The CDR3 DNA reads as TGTGCCAGCAGCTTATCTGGACAGGGCGGCTACACCTTC.

CDR3 DNA: TGTGCCAGCAGTGCCGGGACTAGCGGTGTGGATACGCAGTATTTT. It yields the protein CASSAGTSGVDTQYF. The rearrangement uses TRBV6-1 and TRBJ2-3, with 11 bases identical to TRBD2. Trimming took 4 bases from V and 6 from J; bases not matched to a gene: 6. The CDR3 runs to 15 residues. Germline CDR1 MNHNS, CDR2 SASEGT.

The V call is TRBV29-1, the J call TRBJ2-3; TRBD2 matches at 12 bases. Germline assignment: CDR1 SQVTM and CDR2 ANQGSEA. This CDR3 spans 17 amino acids. The V segment lost 6 bases and the J segment 0 bases; nucleotides outside the gene matches: 10. CDR3 DNA sequence: TGCAGCGTCACCGTGAGGGGACTAGCGGGTAGCACAGATACGCAGTATTTT. This gives the protein CSVTVRGLAGSTDTQYF.

This chain links TRBV2 with TRBJ1-2, with unresolved D. V was pared by 7 bases and J by 1 base, with 16 bases between. CDR1 and CDR2 (germline): SNHLY, FYNNEI. CDR3 size: 15 residues. CDR3 in DNA: TGTGCCAGCATTTTAAGGCCCCTACTTAACTATGGCTACACCTTC. It codes for CASILRPLLNYGYTF.

The rearrangement joins TRBV30 to TRBJ2-7; TRBD1 matches 7 bases. V gave up 5 bases and J gave up 8 bases; unmatched junction bases: 9. There are 12 residues in the CDR3. CDR1 is GTSNPN, CDR2 SVGIG, per germline (reference sequence). CDR3 in amino acids: CAWSDRTFKQYF. In nucleotides, the CDR3 is TGTGCCTGGTCGGACAGGACCTTCAAGCAGTACTTC. Together with reference TRBV30 and TRBJ2-7, the CDR3 gives the full variable domain: SQTIHQWPATLVQPVGSPLSLECTVEGTSNPNLYWYRQAAGRGLQLLFYSVGIGQISSEVPQNLSASRPQDRQFILSSKKLLLSDSGFYLCAWSDRTFKQYFGPGTRLTVT.

The chain recombines TRBV6-1 with TRBJ1-5, with D uncertain. The V gene's germline CDR1 is MNHNS and CDR2 SASEGT. V lost 0 bases and J lost 9, with 6 bases in between. The CDR3 is made up of 12 amino acids. For the CDR3, the DNA is TGTGCCAGCAGTGAAGCAGGGCGGCCCCAGCATTTT. As protein: CASSEAGRPQHF.

This clone was counted between two and nine times. The rearrangement links TRBV30 to TRBJ2-5; D gene ambiguous. CDR3 length: 11 amino acids. Germline assignment: CDR1 GTSNPN and CDR2 SVGIG (reference sequence). Between the trimmed V and J ends, which lost 1 base and 4 bases, there was a span of 4 bases. The CDR3 bases are TGTGCCTGGAGTGGGGCAGAGACCCAGTACTTC. It translates to CAWSGAETQYF.

The gene calls are TRBV9 and TRBJ2-3, with TRBD2 matching over 9 bases. Looked up from germline, CDR1 is SGDLS and CDR2 is YYNGEE. This CDR3 comprises 16 residues. Unmatched junction bases numbered 7, after V lost 3 bases and J lost 2 bases. The CDR3 nucleotides read TGTGCCAGCAGCGAACGACTAGCGGTGGACACAGATACGCAGTATTTT. Its protein is CASSERLAVDTDTQYF.

The chain combines TRBV7-6 with TRBJ1-1; tentatively, D is TRBD1 (6 bases). Trimming took off 3 bases at V and 1 base at J, with 9 bases between the two ends. This CDR3 has 14 amino acids. The germline V gene encodes CDR1 SGHVS and CDR2 FNYEAQ. The CDR3: CASSFQGRNTEAFF. The CDR3 DNA is TGTGCCAGCAGCTTCCAGGGGAGGAACACTGAAGCTTTCTTT.

The V and J genes are TRBV5-1 and TRBJ1-2, with D possibly being TRBD1 (5 bases). V was shortened by 6 bases and J by 6 bases, with 15 bases between the two germline ends. The CDR3 runs to 13 residues. The germline V gene has CDR1 SGHRS and CDR2 YFSETQ. The CDR3 DNA follows: TGCGCCAGCACCCTGGCCTGGGGGGATGGCTACACCTTC. Its translation: CASTLAWGDGYTF.